Presented here are 19 T cell receptor beta chains from one specimen sequenced in a study of blood T cell repertoires in COVID-19. TCRdb's table, derived via immunoSEQ multiplex PCR, lists solely in-frame clones and lacks some. This sample has about 250,000 clones, with about 86% found just once. Sequenced input: peripheral blood. The origin of the receptors is a man aged 50 or older with active or convalescent COVID-19.

V and J are TRBV29-1 and TRBJ1-5, with 8 bases matching TRBD1. There are 13 residues in the CDR3. Germline CDR1 SQVTM, CDR2 ANQGSEA. Trimming removed 7 bases from V and 7 bases from J; junction bases left unmatched: 9. The CDR3 loop is CSARTGRDQPQHF. The CDR3 DNA reads TGCAGCGCACGGACAGGGAGAGACCAGCCCCAGCATTTT.

The chain uses TRBV7-8 and TRBJ1-6, with a tentative D call TRBD1 (6 bases). V dropped 6 bases and J dropped 7 bases, with 19 bases sitting between them. Germline V CDR1 and CDR2: SGHVS, FQNEAQ. CDR3 size: 16 residues. This CDR3 reads CASRSGVFVSNSPLHF. DNA of the CDR3: TGTGCCAGCAGGTCAGGGGTTTTTGTCTCCAATTCACCCCTCCACTTT.

The J gene is TRBJ1-5, the V gene TRBV7-9; D unresolved. The CDR3 spans 13 residues. The ends were cut back, 5 bases at V and 6 bases at J, with 11 bases in the middle. CDR1 and CDR2 (germline): SEHNR, FQNEAQ (reference sequence). CDR3 DNA: TGTGCCAGCAGCCTCTCTGTCTCTCAGCCCCAGCATTTT. Translating it yields CASSLSVSQPQHF.

Concerning this clone itself: Distinct nucleotide sequences in the sample also encode this CDR3. The J gene is TRBJ2-3, the V gene TRBV7-2; 16 bases line up with TRBD2. CDR3 length: 15 residues. CDR1 is SGHTA and CDR2 is FQGNSA in the germline V gene. V shed 8 bases and J 4 bases; nucleotides not matched to a gene: 3. In DNA form, the CDR3 reads TGTGCCAGCGGGGGACTAGCGGGGGGGCCAGATACGCAGTATTTT. Translating gives CASGGLAGGPDTQYF.

This sequence joins TRBV28 and TRBJ1-2; the D gene is possibly TRBD1 (5 bases). This CDR3 comprises 14 residues. Germline V gives CDR1 MDHEN, CDR2 SYDVKM. V lost 6 bases and J lost 1, with 12 bases in between. The CDR3 region has the DNA TGTGCCAGCAGCCCAGACAGATATAACTATGGCTACACCTTC. Its translation is CASSPDRYNYGYTF.

The genes are TRBV12-3 or TRBV12-4 and TRBJ1-2, with D uncertain. The CDR3 covers 13 residues. V was cut by 4 bases and J by 4 bases, with 10 bases left in between. The CDR3 DNA reads as TGTGCCAGCAGTTACGGAGGAAGCTATGGCTACACCTTC. It translates to CASSYGGSYGYTF.

The gene calls are TRBV19 and TRBJ2-7, with D tentatively TRBD2 (5 bases). There are 13 residues in the CDR3. V lost 5 bases and J 2 bases, leaving 10 bases between the germline ends. CDR1 and CDR2 (germline): LNHDA, SQIVND (reference sequence). The DNA of the CDR3 is TGTGCCAGTAGTCCGGGGAGAGCCTACGAGCAGTACTTC. It is translated as CASSPGRAYEQYF.

The chain employs TRBV6-5 and TRBJ2-2; 7 nucleotides agree with TRBD1. Germline CDR1 reads MNHEY; CDR2 reads SVGAGI. With 5 bases clipped from V and 5 bases from J, the junction kept 5 bases outside the gene matches. CDR3 length equals 14 residues. CDR3 residues: CASSTGQFTGELFF. The DNA for the CDR3 is TGTGCCAGCAGTACGGGACAGTTTACCGGGGAGCTGTTTTTT.

The chain uses TRBV9 and TRBJ1-3; 8 bases map to TRBD1. The CDR3 consists of 17 residues. The germline V gene encodes CDR1 SGDLS and CDR2 YYNGEE. The trim removed 2 bases at V and 0 bases at J, leaving 7 bases unmatched. CDR3 residues: CASSVRGQGSSGNTIYF. The CDR3 region has the DNA TGTGCCAGCAGCGTCCGTGGACAGGGAAGCTCTGGAAACACCATATATTTT.

The chain employs TRBV12-3 or TRBV12-4 and TRBJ2-2, with D hard to call. V lost 10 bases and J lost 7, with 13 bases in between. The CDR3 sequence is 12 residues long. In DNA, the CDR3 is TGTGCCACCGGAATGCGGCGCGGGGAGCTGTTTTTT. Translation: CATGMRRGELFF.

In its sample, this clone was seen a few times. V usage is TRBV19 and J usage is TRBJ1-5, with 9 bases matching TRBD1. This CDR3 contains 16 residues. CDR1 and CDR2 (germline): LNHDA, SQIVND (reference sequence). J lost 4 bases, V lost 6 bases, and 10 bases had no gene match. Here the CDR3 DNA reads TGTGCCAGTAGCCCTCCGGGACAGGGAGCTAATCAGCCCCAGCATTTT. This gives the protein CASSPPGQGANQPQHF.

The V gene is TRBV27, the J gene TRBJ1-2; 9 positions agree with TRBD1. The CDR3 totals 14 residues. Germline assignment: CDR1 MNHEY and CDR2 SMNVEV (reference sequence). With V trimmed by 5 bases and J by 4 bases, 5 bases remained unmatched. CDR3 coding DNA: TGTGCCAGCAGTCCCTCACAGGGGGCCTATGGCTACACCTTC. It encodes CASSPSQGAYGYTF.

The chain combines TRBV15 with TRBJ1-6, with 8 positions matching TRBD1. With 4 bases clipped from V and 10 bases from J, the junction kept 6 bases outside the gene matches. The germline CDR1 and CDR2 sequences are LNHNV and YYDKDF (reference sequence). The CDR3 sequence is 14 residues long. The CDR3 region has the DNA TGTGCCACCAGCACTGACAGGGGAGTATCACCCCTCCACTTT. It encodes CATSTDRGVSPLHF.

The genes are TRBV4-1 and TRBJ1-3, with TRBD1 as a possible D gene (6 bases). This CDR3 contains 15 residues. Germline assignment: CDR1 MGHRA and CDR2 YSYEKL. V dropped 4 bases and J dropped 2 bases, with 12 bases sitting between them. CDR3 coding DNA: TGCGCCAGCAGCCGAACAGGGTCCCCTGGAAACACCATATATTTT. The encoded protein is CASSRTGSPGNTIYF.

The chain combines TRBV29-1 with TRBJ1-2; 8 bases fit TRBD1. Germline CDR1 SQVTM, CDR2 ANQGSEA. The CDR3 covers 15 residues. The junction had 11 bases not matched to a gene; V was cut back by 4 bases and J by 4 bases. The CDR3 protein is CSVVSPRGRSYGYTF. CDR3 nucleotide sequence: TGCAGCGTTGTAAGCCCCAGGGGGCGAAGCTATGGCTACACCTTC.

V usage is TRBV6-5 and J usage is TRBJ1-5; D remains ambiguous. V shed 0 bases and J shed 7 bases, with 7 bases lying between them. This CDR3 comprises 13 residues. CDR1 and CDR2 from the germline V gene are MNHEY and SVGAGI. CDR3 nucleotides: TGTGCCAGCAGTTACTCCTTCGGGCAGCCCCAGCATTTT. This codes for CASSYSFGQPQHF.

This chain connects TRBV5-6 to TRBJ2-7, with TRBD2 matching over 7 bases. Per germline, CDR1 SGHDT and CDR2 YYEEEE. After removal of 3 bases from V and 0 bases from J, the junction contained 6 bases not matched to a gene. The CDR3 is 15 amino acids. CDR3 DNA sequence: TGTGCCAGCAGCTCTCAGCGGGGTTACTCCTACGAGCAGTACTTC. It encodes CASSSQRGYSYEQYF.

The gene calls are TRBV19 and TRBJ2-3; D perhaps matches TRBD2 (5 bases). Germline assignment: CDR1 LNHDA and CDR2 SQIVND (reference sequence). Trimming cost V 5 bases and J 4 bases, with 19 bases left between them. The CDR3 contains 16 residues. The CDR3 reads CASSSQRNPRADTQYF. DNA for the CDR3: TGTGCCAGTAGTTCCCAACGGAACCCGCGGGCAGATACGCAGTATTTT.

The chain carries TRBV19 and TRBJ2-4, with 11 bases matching TRBD1. CDR3 length: 15 amino acids. Losses at the gene ends were 4 bases for V and 3 bases for J; bases not matched to a gene: 2. Germline CDR1 reads LNHDA; CDR2 reads SQIVND (reference sequence). The CDR3 DNA reads TGTGCCAGTAGTACTGGGACAGGGGGCAAAAACATTCAGTACTTC. Translation gives CASSTGTGGKNIQYF.